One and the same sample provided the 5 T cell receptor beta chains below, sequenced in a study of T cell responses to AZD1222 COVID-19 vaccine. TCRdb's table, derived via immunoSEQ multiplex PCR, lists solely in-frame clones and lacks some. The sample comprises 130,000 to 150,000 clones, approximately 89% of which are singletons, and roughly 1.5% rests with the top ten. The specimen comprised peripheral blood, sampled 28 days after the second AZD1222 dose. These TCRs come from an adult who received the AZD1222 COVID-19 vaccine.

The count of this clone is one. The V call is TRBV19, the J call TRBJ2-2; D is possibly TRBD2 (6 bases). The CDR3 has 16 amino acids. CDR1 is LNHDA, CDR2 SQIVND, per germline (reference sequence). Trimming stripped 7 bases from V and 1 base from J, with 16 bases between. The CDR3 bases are TGTGCCAGTAATAGATTTGGGGGAGGGAACACCGGGGAGCTGTTTTTT. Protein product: CASNRFGGGNTGELFF.

The CDR3 spells CASSEGLKREAFF. CDR3 nucleotide sequence: TGTGCCAGCAGTGAAGGCCTTAAAAGAGAAGCTTTCTTT. The J gene is TRBJ1-1, the V gene TRBV6-1; D not resolved. The CDR3 has 13 amino acids. The germline V gene encodes CDR1 MNHNS and CDR2 SASEGT. V lost 1 base and J 8 bases, leaving 11 bases between the germline ends.

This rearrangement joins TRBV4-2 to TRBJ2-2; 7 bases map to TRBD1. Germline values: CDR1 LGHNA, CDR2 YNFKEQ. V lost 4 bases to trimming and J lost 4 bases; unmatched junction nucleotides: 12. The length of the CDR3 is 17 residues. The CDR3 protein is CASSPSTGRGGTGELFF. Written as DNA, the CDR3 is TGTGCCAGCAGCCCCTCGACAGGGCGTGGGGGCACCGGGGAGCTGTTTTTT.

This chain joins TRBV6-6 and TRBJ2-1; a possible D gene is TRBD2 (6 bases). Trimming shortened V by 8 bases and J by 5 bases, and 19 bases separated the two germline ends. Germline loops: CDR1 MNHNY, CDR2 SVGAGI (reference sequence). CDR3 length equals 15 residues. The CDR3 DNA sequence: TGTGCCAGCTACGACACGGGAGTCCACCACAATGAGCAGTTCTTC. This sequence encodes CASYDTGVHHNEQFF.

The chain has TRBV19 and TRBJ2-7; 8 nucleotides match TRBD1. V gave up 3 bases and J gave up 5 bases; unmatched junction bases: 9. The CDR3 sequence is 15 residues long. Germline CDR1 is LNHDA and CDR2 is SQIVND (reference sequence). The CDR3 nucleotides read TGTGCCAGTAGTATTGCGACAGGGGAGTACCACGAGCAGTACTTC. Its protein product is CASSIATGEYHEQYF.